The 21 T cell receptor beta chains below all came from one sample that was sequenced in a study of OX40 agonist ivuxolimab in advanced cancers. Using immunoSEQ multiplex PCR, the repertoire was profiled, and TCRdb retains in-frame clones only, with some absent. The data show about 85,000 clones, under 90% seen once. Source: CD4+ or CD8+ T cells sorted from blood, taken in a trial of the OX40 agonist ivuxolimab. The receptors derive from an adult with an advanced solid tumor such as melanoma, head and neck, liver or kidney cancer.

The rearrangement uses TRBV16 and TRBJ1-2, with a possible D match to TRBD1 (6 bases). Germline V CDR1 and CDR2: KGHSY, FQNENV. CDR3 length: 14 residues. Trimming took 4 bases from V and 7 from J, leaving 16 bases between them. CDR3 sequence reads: CASSPQPRGGGYTF. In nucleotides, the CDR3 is TGTGCCAGCAGCCCACAACCCAGGGGTGGTGGCTACACCTTC.

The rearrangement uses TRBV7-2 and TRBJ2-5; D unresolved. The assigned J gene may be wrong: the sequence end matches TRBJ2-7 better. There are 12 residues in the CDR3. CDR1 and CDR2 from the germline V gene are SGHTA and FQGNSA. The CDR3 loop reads CASSLEFHEQYF. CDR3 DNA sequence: TGTGCCAGCAGCTTGGAGTTCCACGAGCAGTACTTC.

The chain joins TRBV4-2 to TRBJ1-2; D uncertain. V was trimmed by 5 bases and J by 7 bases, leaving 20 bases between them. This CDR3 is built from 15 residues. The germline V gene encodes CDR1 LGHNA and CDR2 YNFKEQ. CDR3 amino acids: CASSIGDSSEGGYTF. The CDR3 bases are TGTGCCAGCAGCATTGGTGACTCCTCTGAGGGTGGCTACACCTTC.

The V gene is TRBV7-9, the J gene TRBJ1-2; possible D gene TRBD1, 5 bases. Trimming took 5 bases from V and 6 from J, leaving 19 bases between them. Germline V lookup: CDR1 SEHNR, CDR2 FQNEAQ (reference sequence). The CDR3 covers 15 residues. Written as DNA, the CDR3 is TGTGCCAGCAGCCCAAAGGGGCCAGCTCGAGATGGCTACACCTTC. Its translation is CASSPKGPARDGYTF.

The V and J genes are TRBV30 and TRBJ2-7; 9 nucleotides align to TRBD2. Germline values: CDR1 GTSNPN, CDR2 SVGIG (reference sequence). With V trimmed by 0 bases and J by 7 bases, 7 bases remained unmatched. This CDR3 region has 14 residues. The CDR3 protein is CAWSVLAGGGEQYF. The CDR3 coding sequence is TGTGCCTGGAGTGTACTGGCGGGGGGGGGAGAGCAGTACTTC.

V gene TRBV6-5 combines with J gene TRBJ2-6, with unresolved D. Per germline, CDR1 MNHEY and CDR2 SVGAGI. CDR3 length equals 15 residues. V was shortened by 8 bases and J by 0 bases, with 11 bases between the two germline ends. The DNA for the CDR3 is TGTGCCAGCTCCCTCACCTCCTCTGGGGCCAACGTCCTGACTTTC. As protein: CASSLTSSGANVLTF.

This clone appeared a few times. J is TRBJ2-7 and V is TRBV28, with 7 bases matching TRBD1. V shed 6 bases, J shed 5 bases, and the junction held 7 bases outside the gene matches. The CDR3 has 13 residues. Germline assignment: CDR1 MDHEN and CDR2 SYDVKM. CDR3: CASRQQGMNEQYF. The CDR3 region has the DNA TGTGCCAGCAGGCAACAGGGGATGAACGAGCAGTACTTC.

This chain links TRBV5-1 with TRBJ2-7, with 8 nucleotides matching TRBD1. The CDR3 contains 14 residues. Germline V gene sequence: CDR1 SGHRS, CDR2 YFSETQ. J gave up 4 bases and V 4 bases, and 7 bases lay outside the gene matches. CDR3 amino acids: CASSPGQEGYEQYF. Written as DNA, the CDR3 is TGCGCCAGCAGCCCGGGACAGGAAGGTTACGAGCAGTACTTC.

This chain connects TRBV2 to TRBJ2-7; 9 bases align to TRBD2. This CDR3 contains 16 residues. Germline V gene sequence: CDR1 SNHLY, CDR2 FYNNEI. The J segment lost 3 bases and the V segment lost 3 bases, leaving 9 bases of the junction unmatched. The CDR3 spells CASSDVAGALFYEQYV. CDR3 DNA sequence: TGTGCCAGCAGTGATGTAGCGGGGGCCCTCTTCTACGAGCAGTACGTC.

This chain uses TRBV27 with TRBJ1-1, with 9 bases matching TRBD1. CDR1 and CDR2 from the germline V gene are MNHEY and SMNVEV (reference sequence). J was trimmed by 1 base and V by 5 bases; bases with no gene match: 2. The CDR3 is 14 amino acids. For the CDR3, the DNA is TGTGCCAGCAGTAAGGGACAGGGGAACACTGAAGCTTTCTTT. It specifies CASSKGQGNTEAFF.

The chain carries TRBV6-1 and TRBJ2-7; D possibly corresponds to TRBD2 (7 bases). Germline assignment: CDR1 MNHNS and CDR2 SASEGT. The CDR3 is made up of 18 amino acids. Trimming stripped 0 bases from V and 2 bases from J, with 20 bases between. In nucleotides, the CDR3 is TGTGCCAGCAGTGAAGCAGGCTGGGGGGGGGCATCACCCTACGAGCAGTACGTC. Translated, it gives CASSEAGWGGASPYEQYV.

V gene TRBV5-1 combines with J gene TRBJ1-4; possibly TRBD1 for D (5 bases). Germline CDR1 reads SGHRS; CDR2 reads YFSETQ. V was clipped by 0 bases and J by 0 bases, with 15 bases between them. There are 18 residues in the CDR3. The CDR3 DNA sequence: TGCGCCAGCAGCTTGGGGGGCGGAAGGACGGCAACTAATGAAAAACTGTTTTTT. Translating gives CASSLGGGRTATNEKLFF.

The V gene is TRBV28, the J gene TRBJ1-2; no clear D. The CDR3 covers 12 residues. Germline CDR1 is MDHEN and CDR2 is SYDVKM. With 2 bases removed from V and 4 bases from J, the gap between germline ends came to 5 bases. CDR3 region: CASSLKSYGYTF. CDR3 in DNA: TGTGCCAGCAGTTTAAAGTCCTATGGCTACACCTTC.

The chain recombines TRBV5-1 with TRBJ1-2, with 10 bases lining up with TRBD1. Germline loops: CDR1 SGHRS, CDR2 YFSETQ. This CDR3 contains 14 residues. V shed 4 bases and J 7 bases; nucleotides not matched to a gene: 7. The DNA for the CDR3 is TGCGCCAGCAGCAATGGACAGGGGGACGGTGGCTACACCTTC. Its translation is CASSNGQGDGGYTF.

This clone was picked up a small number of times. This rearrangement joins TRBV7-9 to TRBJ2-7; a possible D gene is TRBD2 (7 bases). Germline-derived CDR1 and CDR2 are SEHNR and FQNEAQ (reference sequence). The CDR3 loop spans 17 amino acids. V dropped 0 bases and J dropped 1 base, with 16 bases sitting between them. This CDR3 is CASSLAVGGATSYEQYF. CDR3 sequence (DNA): TGTGCCAGCAGCTTAGCGGTTGGGGGGGCTACTTCCTACGAGCAGTACTTC.

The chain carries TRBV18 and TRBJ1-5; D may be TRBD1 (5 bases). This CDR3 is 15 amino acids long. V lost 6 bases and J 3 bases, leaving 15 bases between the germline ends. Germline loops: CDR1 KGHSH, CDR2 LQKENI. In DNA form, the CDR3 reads TGTGCCAGCTCCCCCGGACAATCCCTCAATCAGCCCCAGCATTTT. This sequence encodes CASSPGQSLNQPQHF.

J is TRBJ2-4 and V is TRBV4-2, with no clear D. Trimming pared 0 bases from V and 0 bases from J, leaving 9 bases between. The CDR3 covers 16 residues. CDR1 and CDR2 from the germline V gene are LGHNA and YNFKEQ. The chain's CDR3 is CASSQDTDGAKNIQYF. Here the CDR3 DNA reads TGTGCCAGCAGCCAAGATACGGACGGAGCCAAAAACATTCAGTACTTC.

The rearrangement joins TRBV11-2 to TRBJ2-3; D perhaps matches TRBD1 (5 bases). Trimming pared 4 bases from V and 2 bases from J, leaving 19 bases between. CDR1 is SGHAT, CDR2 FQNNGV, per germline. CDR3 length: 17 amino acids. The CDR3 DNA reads TGTGCCAGCAGCTATGGGGCGTTCCTGGCCCTCACAGATACGCAGTATTTT. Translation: CASSYGAFLALTDTQYF.

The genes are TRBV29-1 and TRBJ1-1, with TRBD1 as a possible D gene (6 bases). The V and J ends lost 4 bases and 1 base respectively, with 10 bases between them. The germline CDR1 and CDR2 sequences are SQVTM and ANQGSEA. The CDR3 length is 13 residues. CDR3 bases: TGCAGCGTTGCCCGGACAGAGAACACTGAAGCTTTCTTT. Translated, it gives CSVARTENTEAFF.

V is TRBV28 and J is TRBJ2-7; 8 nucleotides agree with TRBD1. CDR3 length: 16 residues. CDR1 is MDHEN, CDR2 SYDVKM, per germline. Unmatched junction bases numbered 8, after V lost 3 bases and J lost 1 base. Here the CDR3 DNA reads TGTGCCAGCAGTTTTTTAGACAGGGGACCTTCCTACGAGCAGTACTTC. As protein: CASSFLDRGPSYEQYF.

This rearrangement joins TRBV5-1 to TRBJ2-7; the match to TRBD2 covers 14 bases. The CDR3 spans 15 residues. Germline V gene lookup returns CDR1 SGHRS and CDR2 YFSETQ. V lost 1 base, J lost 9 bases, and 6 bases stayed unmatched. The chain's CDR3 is CASSLRLAGGSGQYF. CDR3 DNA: TGCGCCAGCAGCTTGAGACTAGCGGGAGGGTCCGGGCAGTACTTC.